The entry below describes one T cell receptor beta chain. Its target is unknown. Additional DNA sequences in this sample encode the identical CDR3. These data originate in a study of beta chain features in type 1 diabetes. Study outcomes and limitations: There was no resolution here of whether HLA type influences TCRB rearrangement. In all four CD4+ subsets, TCRB CDR3 length was significantly, moderately reduced in type 1 diabetes.

Germline V gives CDR1 GTSNPN, CDR2 SVGIG (reference sequence). The V gene lost 3 bases and the J gene lost 0 bases, with 6 bases spanning the gap. The CDR3 has 13 residues. Investigators reverse transcribed all isolated RNA, so they sequenced expressed TCRB transcripts. Clones were sequenced by immunoSEQ multiplex PCR, and TCRdb holds only the in-frame ones, with some missing. Here the sample spans around 250,000 clones, around 24% being singletons. Sequencing was performed on naive CD4+ T cells from blood. The chain combines TRBV30 with TRBJ1-5; a possible D gene is TRBD1 (5 bases). This sequence originates from a woman in her twenties or thirties with type 1 diabetes. The CDR3 protein is CAWSRDSNQPQHF. The CDR3, as DNA: TGTGCCTGGAGCAGGGATAGCAATCAGCCCCAGCATTTT.